This T cell receptor (beta chain) was sequenced in a study of blood T cell repertoires in COVID-19. Across the whole study: The United States, Italy and Spain supplied acute and convalescent COVID-19 samples. T cells, B-cell-depleted T cells, or PBMCs supplied cDNA or gDNA.

The CDR3 covers 14 residues. V lost 2 bases, J lost 4 bases, and 12 bases lay in between. The germline CDR1 and CDR2 sequences are SGHTA and FQGNSA. Original processing notes: Reference gene primers were amplified, and this amplification served to estimate nucleated cell counts. The data were produced by immunoSEQ multiplex PCR, yet TCRdb's version contains in-frame clones alone and is incomplete. The V and J calls and the clone size are those of that table, but D and trimming were determined from the DNA. The sample holds about 250,000 clones, around 81% seen once. Sequenced input: peripheral blood. The J gene is TRBJ2-7, the V gene TRBV7-2; D not resolved. The receptor was isolated from a man in his fifties with active or convalescent COVID-19. The CDR3 coding sequence is TGTGCCAGCAGCTTATTTTTAGTAGATTACGAGCAGTACTTC. As protein: CASSLFLVDYEQYF.